One and the same sample provided the 21 T cell receptor beta chains below, sequenced in a study of a mutant IDH1 vaccine in newly diagnosed glioma. These TCRs are of unknown antigen specificity. Documented time point: week 47, end of study. The content of each vaccine dose was 300 ug of mutant IDH1 20-mer peptide, and topical imiquimod accompanied it. TCRdb keeps only in-frame clones here, not all; method: immunoSEQ multiplex PCR. The profile shows 58,000 or so clones, over 80% of them singletons. The sequences come from PBMCs, collected from a glioma patient whose treatment included an IDH1 peptide vaccine. The receptors were gathered from a woman between 45 and 60 years old with glioma.

The chain recombines TRBV28 with TRBJ2-7; 9 bases agree with TRBD1. The V gene end was trimmed by 5 bases and the J gene end by 4 bases; junction bases not matched to a gene: 15. The CDR3 has 17 residues. CDR1 is MDHEN and CDR2 is SYDVKM in the germline V gene. The CDR3 here is CASSRGPGTGTSYEQYF. The CDR3, as DNA: TGTGCCAGCAGTCGAGGTCCCGGGACAGGGACCAGTTACGAGCAGTACTTC.

This chain connects TRBV4-3 to TRBJ1-4; maybe TRBD1 (5 bases). This CDR3 has 17 residues. CDR1 is LGHNA and CDR2 is YSLEER in the germline V gene. V was trimmed by 4 bases and J by 6 bases, leaving 21 bases between them. DNA for the CDR3: TGCGCCAGCAGCCGCGGGAAGCCGGGACCGCGTCATGAAAAACTGTTTTTT. It translates to CASSRGKPGPRHEKLFF.

This chain joins TRBV4-1 and TRBJ1-3, with D maybe TRBD1 (5 bases). The CDR3 is made up of 16 amino acids. Germline V gene lookup returns CDR1 MGHRA and CDR2 YSYEKL. The V end lost 1 base, the J end lost 0 bases, and 10 bases lay between the germline ends. The CDR3 spells CASSQVDRLSGNTIYF. DNA for the CDR3: TGCGCCAGCAGCCAAGTAGACAGACTCTCTGGAAACACCATATATTTT.

By share, this clone ranks as medium-sized. The chain combines TRBV7-6 with TRBJ2-7, with TRBD2 matching 10 bases. The V and J ends lost 6 bases and 6 bases, in that order; junction bases with no gene match: 8. Germline V gives CDR1 SGHVS, CDR2 FNYEAQ. The CDR3 extends over 14 amino acids. The CDR3 is CASSLGTSVGEQYF. CDR3 coding DNA: TGTGCCAGCAGTCTAGGGACTAGCGTGGGCGAGCAGTACTTC. Looking up the rest from reference TRBV7-6 and TRBJ2-7 gives the full variable domain: GAGVSQSPRYKVTKRGQDVALRCDPISGHVSLYWYRQALGQGPEFLTYFNYEAQQDKSGLPNDRFSAERPEGSISTLTIQRTEQRDSAMYRCASSLGTSVGEQYFGPGTRLTVT.

This clone was detected once. The chain combines TRBV9 with TRBJ2-1, with 8 bases identical to TRBD2. Trimming at V came to 4 bases and at J to 9 bases, leaving 15 bases not matched to a gene. The CDR3 has 16 residues. In germline, CDR1 is SGDLS, CDR2 YYNGEE. Here the CDR3 reads CASSRGGGAGGGEQFF. As DNA, the CDR3 is TGTGCCAGCAGCCGGGGAGGCGGGGCCGGGGGGGGTGAGCAGTTCTTC.

In this sample, this clone turned up once. The gene calls are TRBV27 and TRBJ1-2; D is unresolved. From germline, CDR1 is MNHEY and CDR2 SMNVEV (reference sequence). The CDR3 extends over 13 amino acids. V lost 3 bases, J lost 2 bases, and 7 bases lay in between. Here the CDR3 DNA reads TGTGCCAGCAGTTTGCTAGGCAACTATGGCTACACCTTC. Translating it yields CASSLLGNYGYTF.

This clone showed up just a few times. The rearrangement links TRBV30 to TRBJ1-1; D gene ambiguous. V gave up 0 bases and J gave up 10 bases, with 15 bases separating them. The CDR3 totals 13 residues. Per germline, CDR1 GTSNPN and CDR2 SVGIG (reference sequence). The chain's CDR3 is CAWSVNPSHRAFF. The CDR3 nucleotides are TGTGCCTGGAGTGTAAATCCGTCTCATAGAGCTTTCTTT.

The rearrangement joins TRBV7-2 to TRBJ1-2, with TRBD1 as a possible D gene (6 bases). This CDR3 has 15 amino acids. Germline V lookup: CDR1 SGHTA, CDR2 FQGNSA. V lost 1 base and J lost 8, with 17 bases in between. CDR3 nucleotide sequence: TGTGCCAGCAGCTTAGGGGACACAGGGTTCGGGGGCTACACCTTC. It is translated as CASSLGDTGFGGYTF.

This clone was detected only once. This chain connects TRBV18 to TRBJ2-3; 7 bases are shared with TRBD2. With 3 bases clipped from V and 7 bases from J, the junction kept 4 bases outside the gene matches. Per the germline V gene, CDR1 is KGHSH and CDR2 is LQKENI. This CDR3 is 13 amino acids long. The CDR3 bases are TGTGCCAGCTCACCGGGAGGGAGGAATACGCAGTATTTT. Translating gives CASSPGGRNTQYF.

This chain uses TRBV30 with TRBJ2-7; tentative D call: TRBD2 (6 bases). This CDR3 region has 13 residues. With 1 base removed from V and 6 bases from J, the gap between germline ends came to 13 bases. Germline V gene data show CDR1 as GTSNPN and CDR2 as SVGIG (reference sequence). This CDR3 is CAWSGTKPGEQYF. CDR3 bases: TGTGCCTGGAGTGGGACTAAACCGGGCGAGCAGTACTTC.

The CDR3: CASSLGGTGGLPSGNTIYF. The CDR3 DNA is TGCGCCAGCAGCCTCGGAGGGACAGGGGGACTCCCGAGTGGAAACACCATATATTTT. The rearrangement joins TRBV4-1 to TRBJ1-3; the match to TRBD1 covers 11 bases. V was clipped by 4 bases and J by 3 bases; unmatched bases: 14. The CDR3 covers 19 residues. The germline V gene encodes CDR1 MGHRA and CDR2 YSYEKL.

V usage is TRBV9 and J usage is TRBJ2-5, with D uncertain. CDR3 length: 15 residues. V was shortened by 3 bases and J by 1 base, with 13 bases between the two germline ends. Germline V lookup: CDR1 SGDLS, CDR2 YYNGEE. The CDR3 loop is CASSGGLPGQETQYF. In nucleotides, the CDR3 is TGTGCCAGCAGCGGTGGTCTTCCGGGCCAAGAGACCCAGTACTTC.

This chain links TRBV28 with TRBJ1-6, with D unclear. The CDR3 has 14 residues. Trimming pared 10 bases from V and 9 bases from J, leaving 19 bases between. CDR1 and CDR2 (germline): MDHEN, SYDVKM. The CDR3 spells CATVRSDDGSPLHF. DNA of the CDR3: TGTGCCACCGTCAGGAGCGACGACGGTTCACCCCTCCACTTT. The full variable domain, rest sourced from reference TRBV28 and TRBJ1-6, is DVKVTQSSRYLVKRTGEKVFLECVQDMDHENMFWYRQDPGLGLRLIYFSYDVKMKEKGDIPEGYSVSREKKERFSLILESASTNQTSMYLCATVRSDDGSPLHFGNGTRLTVT.

This clone was seen once. The gene calls are TRBV27 and TRBJ1-6; no definite D call. CDR1 and CDR2 (germline): MNHEY, SMNVEV (reference sequence). The CDR3 has 13 amino acids. Trimming stripped 6 bases from V and 10 bases from J, with 13 bases between. The chain's CDR3 is CASRGLELSPLHF. CDR3 nucleotide sequence: TGTGCCAGCAGGGGTCTAGAATTATCACCCCTCCACTTT.

This chain uses TRBV5-6 with TRBJ1-4; tentatively, D is TRBD1 (6 bases). V lost 3 bases, J lost 8 bases, and 17 bases lay in between. Germline V gene sequence: CDR1 SGHDT, CDR2 YYEEEE. The CDR3 runs 15 residues. Here the CDR3 reads CASSSTAGVEEKLFF. The DNA for the CDR3 is TGTGCCAGCAGCTCAACGGCAGGGGTTGAAGAAAAACTGTTTTTT.

The V gene is TRBV9, the J gene TRBJ2-5; 7 nucleotides agree with TRBD2. The CDR3 is 15 amino acids. V was pared by 1 base and J by 2 bases, with 5 bases of the junction left unmatched. Germline CDR1 is SGDLS and CDR2 is YYNGEE. The CDR3 DNA sequence: TGTGCCAGCAGCGTATGGGAGGGTTTGCAAGAGACCCAGTACTTC. Residues: CASSVWEGLQETQYF.

This chain links TRBV5-1 with TRBJ2-6; no definite D call. V was shortened by 5 bases and J by 1 base, with 10 bases between the two germline ends. Germline V gene sequence: CDR1 SGHRS, CDR2 YFSETQ. This CDR3 region has 15 residues. The CDR3 DNA reads as TGCGCCAGCAGGTCGGAAGTTTCTGGGGCCAACGTCCTGACTTTC. This translates into CASRSEVSGANVLTF. Drawing the rest from reference TRBV5-1 and TRBJ2-6, the complete variable domain is KAGVTQTPRYLIKTRGQQVTLSCSPISGHRSVSWYQQTPGQGLQFLFEYFSETQRNKGNFPGRFSGRQFSNSRSEMNVSTLELGDSALYLCASRSEVSGANVLTFGAGSRLTVL.

The chain carries TRBV6-5 and TRBJ2-5, with TRBD2 matching 9 bases. The V gene end was trimmed by 9 bases and the J gene end by 6 bases; junction bases not matched to a gene: 14. Germline CDR1 reads MNHEY; CDR2 reads SVGAGI. The CDR3 covers 15 residues. The CDR3 here is CARPIGTSPLQTQYF. The DNA of the CDR3 is TGTGCCAGACCAATCGGGACTAGCCCTCTGCAGACCCAGTACTTC.

V and J are TRBV14 and TRBJ1-3, with D tentatively TRBD1 (5 bases). Germline V gives CDR1 SGHDN, CDR2 FVKESK. Between the trimmed V and J ends, which lost 0 bases and 1 base, there was a span of 10 bases. The CDR3 is 16 residues long. DNA for the CDR3: TGTGCCAGCAGCCAAGATCTCCCAGGGTCTGGAAACACCATATATTTT. It encodes CASSQDLPGSGNTIYF.

This chain uses TRBV7-2 with TRBJ2-3; no firm D call. Per germline, CDR1 SGHTA and CDR2 FQGNSA. This CDR3 is built from 14 residues. Trimming took 6 bases from V and 4 from J, leaving 14 bases between them. In DNA form, the CDR3 reads TGTGCCAGCAGATTTAATCAGGTCCCAGATACGCAGTATTTT. Protein sequence: CASRFNQVPDTQYF.

J is TRBJ1-5 and V is TRBV7-2; 8 positions agree with TRBD1. J gave up 5 bases and V 4 bases, and 7 bases lay outside the gene matches. Germline lookup yields CDR1 SGHTA and CDR2 FQGNSA. There are 15 residues in the CDR3. DNA of the CDR3: TGTGCCAGCAGCTACCTAGACAGGGGCGATCAGCCCCAGCATTTT. Its protein is CASSYLDRGDQPQHF.